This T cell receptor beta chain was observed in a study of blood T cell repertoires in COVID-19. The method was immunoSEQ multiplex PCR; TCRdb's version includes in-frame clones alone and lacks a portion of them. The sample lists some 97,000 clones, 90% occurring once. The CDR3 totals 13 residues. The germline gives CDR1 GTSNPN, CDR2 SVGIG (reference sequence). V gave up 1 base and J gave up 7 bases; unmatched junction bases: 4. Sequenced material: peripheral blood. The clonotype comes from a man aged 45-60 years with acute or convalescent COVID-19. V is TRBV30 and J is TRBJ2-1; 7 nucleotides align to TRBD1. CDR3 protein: CAWSGARGNEQFF. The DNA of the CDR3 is TGTGCCTGGAGTGGAGCCAGGGGGAATGAGCAGTTCTTC. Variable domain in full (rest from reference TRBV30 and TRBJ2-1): SQTIHQWPATLVQPVGSPLSLECTVEGTSNPNLYWYRQAAGRGLQLLFYSVGIGQISSEVPQNLSASRPQDRQFILSSKKLLLSDSGFYLCAWSGARGNEQFFGPGTRLTVL.